These 14 T cell receptor beta chains were sequenced from one sample in a study of CXCR3-negative and CXCR3-positive naive CD8 T cells. UMI-labeled 5' RACE TRB cDNA libraries were prepared from the cells. TCRdb re-called the 5' RACE reads; one entry per CDR3 protein, DNA not given. This sample carries 92,000 or so distinct CDR3 sequences, with roughly 0.99% going to the ten biggest clones. The specimen was naive CXCR3- CD8+ T cells from blood. Subset: CD45RO-CCR7+CD27+CD95- naive CD8+ T cells lacking CXCR3 (TNR3-). Receptors originate from a human donor in good health. Some clones in this sample may be carry-over from other donors' samples.

The gene calls are TRBV29-1 and TRBJ2-3; TCRdb lists TRBD1, though no DNA is available to test this call. Germline V gene sequence: CDR1 SQVTM, CDR2 ANQGSEA. This CDR3 has 14 residues. The CDR3 spells CSVERPPVMGTQYF.

The rearrangement joins TRBV18 to TRBJ1-1; TCRdb's assignment of TRBD1 cannot be checked, as there is no DNA. The CDR3 contains 15 residues. The V gene's germline CDR1 is KGHSH and CDR2 LQKENI. The chain's CDR3 is CASSPLDRVNTEAFF.

The V call is TRBV29-1, the J call TRBJ2-1; TCRdb reports TRBD2, a call that lacks DNA to check it against. The CDR3 is 14 amino acids. Germline values: CDR1 SQVTM, CDR2 ANQGSEA. The CDR3 loop reads CSGGNLSSYNEQFF.

The rearrangement uses TRBV7-2 and TRBJ2-7. The length of the CDR3 is 14 residues. Germline V gene data show CDR1 as SGHTA and CDR2 as FQGNSA. The CDR3: CASSLVNMGYEQYF. The whole variable domain, remainder taken from reference TRBV7-2 and TRBJ2-7, is GAGVSQSPSNKVTEKGKDVELRCDPISGHTALYWYRQSLGQGLEFLIYFQGNSAPDKSGLPSDRFSAERTGGSVSTLTIQRTQQEDSAVYLCASSLVNMGYEQYFGPGTRLTVT.

This chain's CDR3 is CSVEDWGQPQHF. The chain employs TRBV29-1 and TRBJ1-5. In germline, CDR1 is SQVTM, CDR2 ANQGSEA. This CDR3 spans 12 amino acids.

V is TRBV9 and J is TRBJ1-5; TCRdb's D gene call, TRBD1, goes unchecked for lack of DNA. Germline CDR1 SGDLS, CDR2 YYNGEE. There are 16 residues in the CDR3. The CDR3 sequence: CASSPPGQGAYQPQHF.

The J gene is TRBJ2-2, the V gene TRBV29-1; TCRdb indicates TRBD2, and absent DNA this call remains unverified. From germline, CDR1 is SQVTM and CDR2 ANQGSEA. The CDR3 covers 15 residues. The CDR3 reads CSIRLAGGPSGELFF.

This chain joins TRBV7-8 and TRBJ1-1. This CDR3 has 11 residues. Germline CDR1 is SGHVS and CDR2 is FQNEAQ. The CDR3 is CASSLAFKAFF.

CDR3 region: CSAERDSSYEQFF. The genes are TRBV29-1 and TRBJ2-1. Looked up from germline, CDR1 is SQVTM and CDR2 is ANQGSEA. The CDR3 length is 13 residues.

The rearrangement links TRBV24-1 to TRBJ2-2; the TCRdb D gene call, TRBD1, has no DNA to confirm it. The CDR3 totals 17 residues. From germline, CDR1 is KGHDR and CDR2 SFDVKD. The CDR3 loop reads CATSDHDRDSLTGELFF.

The chain combines TRBV27 with TRBJ1-1; TCRdb designates TRBD1, a call that cannot be tested without DNA. This CDR3 comprises 12 residues. CDR1 and CDR2 from the germline V gene are MNHEY and SMNVEV (reference sequence). CDR3 residues: CASSPGPKEAFF.

V and J are TRBV19 and TRBJ2-7; TCRdb outputs TRBD1, but without DNA this stays unchecked. This CDR3 is built from 13 residues. CDR1 is LNHDA and CDR2 is SQIVND in the germline V gene (reference sequence). CDR3 in amino acids: CASSIRGGDEQYF.

The chain joins TRBV28 to TRBJ1-1; TCRdb reports TRBD1, a call that lacks DNA to check it against. Germline V gives CDR1 MDHEN, CDR2 SYDVKM. The CDR3 consists of 15 residues. Here the CDR3 reads CASRVTGGSDTEAFF.

This chain uses TRBV6-6 with TRBJ2-5; without DNA, the TCRdb call of TRBD1 cannot be checked. The length of the CDR3 is 15 residues. The germline CDR1 and CDR2 sequences are MNHNY and SVGAGI (reference sequence). The CDR3 is CASRTPGRLQETQYF.